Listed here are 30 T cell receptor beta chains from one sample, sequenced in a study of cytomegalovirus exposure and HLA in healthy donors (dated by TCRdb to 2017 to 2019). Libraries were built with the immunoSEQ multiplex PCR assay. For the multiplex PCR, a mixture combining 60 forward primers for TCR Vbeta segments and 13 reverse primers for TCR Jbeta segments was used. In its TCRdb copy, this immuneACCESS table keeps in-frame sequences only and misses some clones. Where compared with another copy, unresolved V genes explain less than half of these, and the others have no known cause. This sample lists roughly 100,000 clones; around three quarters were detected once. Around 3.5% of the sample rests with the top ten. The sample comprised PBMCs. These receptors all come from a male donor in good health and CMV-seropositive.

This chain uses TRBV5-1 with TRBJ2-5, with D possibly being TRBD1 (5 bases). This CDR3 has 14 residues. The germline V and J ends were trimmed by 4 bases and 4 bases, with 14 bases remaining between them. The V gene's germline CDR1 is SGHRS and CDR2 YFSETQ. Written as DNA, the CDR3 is TGCGCCAGCAGCCTGGCAGGGCAGGGAGAGACCCAGTACTTC. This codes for CASSLAGQGETQYF.

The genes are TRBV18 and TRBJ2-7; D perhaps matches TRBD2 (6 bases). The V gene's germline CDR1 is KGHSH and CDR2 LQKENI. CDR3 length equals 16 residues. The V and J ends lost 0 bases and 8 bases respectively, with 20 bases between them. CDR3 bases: TGTGCCAGCTCACCACCAATTTCGGCGGGGCGGGTAAAGCAGTACTTC. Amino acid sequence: CASSPPISAGRVKQYF.

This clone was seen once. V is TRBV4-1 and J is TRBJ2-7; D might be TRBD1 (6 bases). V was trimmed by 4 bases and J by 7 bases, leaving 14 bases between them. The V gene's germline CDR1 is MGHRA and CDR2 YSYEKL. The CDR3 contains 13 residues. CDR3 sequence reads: CASSLNQGWEQYF. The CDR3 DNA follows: TGCGCCAGCAGCCTTAACCAGGGGTGGGAGCAGTACTTC.

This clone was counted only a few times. The CDR3 loop reads CASRLRLAGGLTGANVLTF. In DNA form, the CDR3 reads TGTGCCAGCAGACTCCGACTAGCGGGGGGGCTAACCGGGGCCAACGTCCTGACTTTC. V is TRBV7-2 and J is TRBJ2-6; 14 bases map to TRBD2. From germline, CDR1 is SGHTA and CDR2 FQGNSA. The CDR3 length is 19 residues. The J segment lost 4 bases and the V segment lost 6 bases, leaving 11 bases of the junction unmatched.

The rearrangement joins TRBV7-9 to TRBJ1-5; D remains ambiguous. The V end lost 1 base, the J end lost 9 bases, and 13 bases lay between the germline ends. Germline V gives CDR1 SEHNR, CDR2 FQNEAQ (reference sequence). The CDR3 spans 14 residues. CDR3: CASSLEPGLGPQHF. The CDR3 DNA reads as TGTGCCAGCAGCTTAGAACCGGGGTTGGGGCCCCAGCATTTT.

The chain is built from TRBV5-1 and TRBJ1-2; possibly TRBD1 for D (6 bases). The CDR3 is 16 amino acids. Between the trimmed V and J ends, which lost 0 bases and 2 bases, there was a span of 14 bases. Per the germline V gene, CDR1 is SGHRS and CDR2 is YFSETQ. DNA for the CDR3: TGCGCCAGCAGCTTGGCCTCAGGGGCCCAAAACTATGGCTACACCTTC. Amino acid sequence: CASSLASGAQNYGYTF.

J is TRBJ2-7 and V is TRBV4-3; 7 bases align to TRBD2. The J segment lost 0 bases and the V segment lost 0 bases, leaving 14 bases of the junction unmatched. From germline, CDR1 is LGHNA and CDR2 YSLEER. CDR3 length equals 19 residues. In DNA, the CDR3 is TGCGCCAGCAGCCAAGATATCGGGCGGGCTAGCGGTTACTCCTACGAGCAGTACTTC. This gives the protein CASSQDIGRASGYSYEQYF.

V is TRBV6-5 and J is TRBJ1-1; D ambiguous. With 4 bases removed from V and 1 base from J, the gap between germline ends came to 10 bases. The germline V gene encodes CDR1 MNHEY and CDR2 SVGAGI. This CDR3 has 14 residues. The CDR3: CASSFREGNTEAFF. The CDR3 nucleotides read TGTGCCAGCAGTTTTAGGGAGGGGAACACTGAAGCTTTCTTT.

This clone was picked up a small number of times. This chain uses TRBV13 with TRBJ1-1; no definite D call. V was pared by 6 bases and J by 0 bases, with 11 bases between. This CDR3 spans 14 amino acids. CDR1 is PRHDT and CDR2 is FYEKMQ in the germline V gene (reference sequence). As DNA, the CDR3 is TGTGCCAGCAGGACCCATACAGTGAACACTGAAGCTTTCTTT. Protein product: CASRTHTVNTEAFF. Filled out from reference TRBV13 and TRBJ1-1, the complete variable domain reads AAGVIQSPRHLIKEKRETATLKCYPIPRHDTVYWYQQGPGQDPQFLISFYEKMQSDKGSIPDRFSAQQFSDYHSELNMSSLELGDSALYFCASRTHTVNTEAFFGQGTRLTVV.

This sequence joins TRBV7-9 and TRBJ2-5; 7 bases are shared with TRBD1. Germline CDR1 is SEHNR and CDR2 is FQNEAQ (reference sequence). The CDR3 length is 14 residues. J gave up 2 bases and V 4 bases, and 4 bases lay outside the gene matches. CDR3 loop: CASSYRQGQETQYF. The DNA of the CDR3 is TGTGCCAGCAGCTATAGACAGGGTCAAGAGACCCAGTACTTC.

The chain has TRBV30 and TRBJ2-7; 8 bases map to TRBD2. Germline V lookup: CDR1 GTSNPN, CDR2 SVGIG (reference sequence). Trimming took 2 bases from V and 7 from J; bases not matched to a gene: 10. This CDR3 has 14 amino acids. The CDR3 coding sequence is TGTGCCTGGAGTTTCTCCGGGACTAGGATTGAGCAGTACTTC. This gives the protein CAWSFSGTRIEQYF.

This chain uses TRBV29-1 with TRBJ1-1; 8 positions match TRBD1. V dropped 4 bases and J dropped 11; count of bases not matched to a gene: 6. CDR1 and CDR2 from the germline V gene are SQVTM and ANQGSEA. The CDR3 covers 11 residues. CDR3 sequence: CSVGTGTLAFF. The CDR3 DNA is TGCAGCGTTGGGACAGGGACCTTGGCTTTCTTT.

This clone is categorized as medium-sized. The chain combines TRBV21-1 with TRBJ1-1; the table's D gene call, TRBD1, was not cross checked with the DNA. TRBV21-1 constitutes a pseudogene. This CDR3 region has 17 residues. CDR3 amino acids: CASSKVGWQGSSTEAFF. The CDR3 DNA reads TGTGCCAGCAGCAAAGTGGGATGGCAGGGGTCTAGCACTGAAGCTTTCTTT.

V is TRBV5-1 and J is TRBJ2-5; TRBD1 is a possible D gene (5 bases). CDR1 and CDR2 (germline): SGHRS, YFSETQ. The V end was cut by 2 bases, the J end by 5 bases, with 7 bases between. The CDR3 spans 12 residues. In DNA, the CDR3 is TGCGCCAGCAGCTTTCCAGGGGAGACCCAGTACTTC. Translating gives CASSFPGETQYF.

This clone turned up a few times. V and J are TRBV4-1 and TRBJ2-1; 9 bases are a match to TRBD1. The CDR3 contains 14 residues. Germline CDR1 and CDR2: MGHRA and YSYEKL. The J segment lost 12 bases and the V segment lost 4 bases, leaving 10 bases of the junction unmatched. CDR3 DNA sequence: TGCGCCAGCAGCCTCCGGGACAGGGAAGTTGGGCAGTTCTTC. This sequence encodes CASSLRDREVGQFF.

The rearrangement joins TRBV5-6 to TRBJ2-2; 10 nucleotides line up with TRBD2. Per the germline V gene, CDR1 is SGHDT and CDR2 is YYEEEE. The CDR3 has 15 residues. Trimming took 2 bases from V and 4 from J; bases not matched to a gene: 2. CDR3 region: CASSLRTSGTGELFF. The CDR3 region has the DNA TGTGCCAGCAGCTTACGGACTAGCGGCACCGGGGAGCTGTTTTTT.

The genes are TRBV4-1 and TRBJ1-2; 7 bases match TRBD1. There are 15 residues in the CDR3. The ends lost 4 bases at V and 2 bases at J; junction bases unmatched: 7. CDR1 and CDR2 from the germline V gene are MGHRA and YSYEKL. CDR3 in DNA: TGCGCCAGCAGCCCCCGGGACAGTTCCAACTATGGCTACACCTTC. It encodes CASSPRDSSNYGYTF.

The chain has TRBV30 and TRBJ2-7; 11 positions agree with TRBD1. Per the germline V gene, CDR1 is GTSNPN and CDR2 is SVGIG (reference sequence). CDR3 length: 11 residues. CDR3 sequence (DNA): TGTGCTTTGGACAGGGGGCACGAGCAGTACTTC. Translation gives CALDRGHEQYF.

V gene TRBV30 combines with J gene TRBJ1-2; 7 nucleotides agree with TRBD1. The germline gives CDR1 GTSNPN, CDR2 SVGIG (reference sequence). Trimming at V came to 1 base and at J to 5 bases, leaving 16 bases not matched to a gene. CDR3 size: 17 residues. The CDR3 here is CAWSAFDSQGGGYGYTF. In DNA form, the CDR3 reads TGTGCCTGGAGTGCTTTCGACTCTCAGGGGGGAGGTTATGGCTACACCTTC.

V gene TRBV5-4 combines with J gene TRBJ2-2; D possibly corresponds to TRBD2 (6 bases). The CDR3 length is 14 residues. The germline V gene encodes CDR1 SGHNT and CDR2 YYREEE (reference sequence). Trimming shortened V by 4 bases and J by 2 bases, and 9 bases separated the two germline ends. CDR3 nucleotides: TGTGCCAGCAGCCGAGCGGGTAACACCGGGGAGCTGTTTTTT. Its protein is CASSRAGNTGELFF.

Here the CDR3 reads CASSEADRGVPLHF. CDR3 DNA: TGTGCCAGCAGTGAAGCGGACAGGGGAGTACCCCTCCACTTT. V gene TRBV2 combines with J gene TRBJ1-6; 9 nucleotides line up with TRBD1. Germline V lookup: CDR1 SNHLY, CDR2 FYNNEI. The ends lost 0 bases at V and 12 bases at J; junction bases unmatched: 3. The CDR3 spans 14 residues.

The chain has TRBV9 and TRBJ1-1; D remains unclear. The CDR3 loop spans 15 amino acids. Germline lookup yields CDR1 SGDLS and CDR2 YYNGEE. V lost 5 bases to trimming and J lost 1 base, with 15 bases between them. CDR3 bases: TGTGCCAGCAGGCCATCACCTACAGCGAACACTGAAGCTTTCTTT. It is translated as CASRPSPTANTEAFF.

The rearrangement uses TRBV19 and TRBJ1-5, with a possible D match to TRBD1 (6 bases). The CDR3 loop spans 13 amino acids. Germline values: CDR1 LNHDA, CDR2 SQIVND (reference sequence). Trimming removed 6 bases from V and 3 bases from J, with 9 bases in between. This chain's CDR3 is CASSWTDNQPQHF. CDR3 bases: TGTGCCAGTAGCTGGACAGACAATCAGCCCCAGCATTTT.

DNA of the CDR3: TGTGCCAGCAGCGTAGGACAGAACTATGGCTACACCTTC. It specifies CASSVGQNYGYTF. The V gene is TRBV11-2, the J gene TRBJ1-2; a possible D gene is TRBD1 (6 bases). The ends were cut back, 5 bases at V and 2 bases at J, with 9 bases in the middle. The germline gives CDR1 SGHAT, CDR2 FQNNGV. CDR3 length equals 13 residues.

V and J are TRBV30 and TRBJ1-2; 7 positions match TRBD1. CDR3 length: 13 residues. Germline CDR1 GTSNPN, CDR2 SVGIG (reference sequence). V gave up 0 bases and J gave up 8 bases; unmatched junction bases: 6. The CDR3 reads CAWSVRQGDGYTF. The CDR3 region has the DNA TGTGCCTGGAGTGTCAGACAGGGTGACGGCTACACCTTC.

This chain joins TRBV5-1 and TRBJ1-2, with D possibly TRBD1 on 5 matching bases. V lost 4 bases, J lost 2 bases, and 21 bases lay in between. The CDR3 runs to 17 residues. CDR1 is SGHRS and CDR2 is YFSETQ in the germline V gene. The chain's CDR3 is CASSLAGGEGTNYGYTF. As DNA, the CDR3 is TGCGCCAGCAGCCTCGCCGGGGGGGAGGGGACCAACTATGGCTACACCTTC. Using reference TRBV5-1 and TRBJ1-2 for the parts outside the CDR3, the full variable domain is KAGVTQTPRYLIKTRGQQVTLSCSPISGHRSVSWYQQTPGQGLQFLFEYFSETQRNKGNFPGRFSGRQFSNSRSEMNVSTLELGDSALYLCASSLAGGEGTNYGYTFGSGTRLTVV.

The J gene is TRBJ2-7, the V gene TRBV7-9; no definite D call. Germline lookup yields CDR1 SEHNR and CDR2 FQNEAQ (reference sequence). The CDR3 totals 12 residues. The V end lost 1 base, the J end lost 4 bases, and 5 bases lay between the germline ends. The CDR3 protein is CASSLESYEQYF. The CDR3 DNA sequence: TGTGCCAGCAGCTTAGAGAGTTACGAGCAGTACTTC.

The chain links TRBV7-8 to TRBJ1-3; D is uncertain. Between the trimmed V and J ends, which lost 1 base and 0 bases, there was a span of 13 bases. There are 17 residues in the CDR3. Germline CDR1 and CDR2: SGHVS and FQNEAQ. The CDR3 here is CASSLGLAGFSGNTIYF. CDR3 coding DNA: TGTGCCAGCAGCTTAGGGTTAGCGGGGTTCTCTGGAAACACCATATATTTT.

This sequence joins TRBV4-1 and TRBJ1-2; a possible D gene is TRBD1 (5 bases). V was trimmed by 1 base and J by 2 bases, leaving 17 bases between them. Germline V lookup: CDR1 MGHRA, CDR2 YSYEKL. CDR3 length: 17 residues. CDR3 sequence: CASSQAFDRELNYGYTF. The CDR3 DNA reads TGCGCCAGCAGCCAAGCCTTTGACAGAGAACTCAACTATGGCTACACCTTC.

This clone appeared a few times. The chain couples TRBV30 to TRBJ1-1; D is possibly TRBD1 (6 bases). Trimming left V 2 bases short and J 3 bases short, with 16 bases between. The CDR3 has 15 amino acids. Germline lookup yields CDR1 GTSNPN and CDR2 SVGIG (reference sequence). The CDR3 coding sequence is TGTGCCTGGAGTAGAGGGGACACCGGATACACTGAAGCTTTCTTT. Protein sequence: CAWSRGDTGYTEAFF.